This TCR beta chain was found in a study of cytomegalovirus exposure and HLA in healthy donors. Study at large: Earlier, 95 million to 120 million unique TCR beta sequences were recovered from roughly 180 million T cells by an analysis. Study-wide findings and caveats: Later analysis associated a missense DCLRE1C variant with TCR beta V- and J-gene trimming. In presence/absence analyses, roughly uniform sequencing depth across donors was assumed.

Germline V gene data show CDR1 as SQVTM and CDR2 as ANQGSEA. This CDR3 is 12 amino acids long. V lost 4 bases to trimming and J lost 4 bases, with 7 bases between them. It was with 60 Vbeta and 13 Jbeta primers that the PCR ran. The assay was immunoSEQ multiplex PCR, and TCRdb's table has in-frame clones only and misses some. The sample consists of 85,000 to 130,000 clones, about 79% of them appearing once. Concerning this clone: As yet, its antigen is unknown.

The V and J genes are TRBV29-1 and TRBJ1-4; D gene unclear. The receptor was derived from a man in his 60s in good health and CMV-seropositive. Sequenced input: PBMCs. The chain's CDR3 is CSVGSVNEKLFF. In DNA, the CDR3 is TGCAGCGTTGGCAGCGTTAATGAAAAACTGTTTTTT. Variable domain in full (rest from reference TRBV29-1 and TRBJ1-4): SAVISQKPSRDICQRGTSLTIQCQVDSQVTMMFWYRQQPGQSLTLIATANQGSEATYESGFVIDKFPISRPNLTFSTLTVSNMSPEDSSIYLCSVGSVNEKLFFGSGTQLSVL.